Listed here are 18 T cell receptor beta chains from one sample, sequenced in a study of blood T cell repertoires in COVID-19 (TCRdb year 2020). Libraries were constructed by the immunoSEQ multiplex PCR assay. TCRdb obtained this table from immuneACCESS and retained in-frame rearrangements with V and J assigned. These tables miss some clones; where compared with another copy, unresolved V genes account for less than half of the shortfall, and the remainder is unexplained. The sample table holds around 280,000 clones, of which 85% to 90% were seen once. Together, the top ten hold 11% of the sample. The sequenced sample was peripheral blood. The receptors were sampled from a woman in her twenties or thirties with COVID-19, enrolled during active disease.

The chain joins TRBV3-1 (or the pseudogene TRBV3-2) to TRBJ2-1; D may be TRBD2 (5 bases). V was pared by 0 bases and J by 1 base, with 10 bases between. Per the germline V gene, CDR1 is LGHDT and CDR2 is YNNKEL (reference sequence). There are 16 residues in the CDR3. Written as DNA, the CDR3 is TGTGCCAGCAGCCAAGATCGCCGAGGGTCCTACAATGAGCAGTTCTTC. It is translated as CASSQDRRGSYNEQFF.

The rearrangement uses TRBV13 and TRBJ1-1; D is possibly TRBD1 (5 bases). CDR1 and CDR2 (germline): PRHDT, FYEKMQ (reference sequence). CDR3 length: 15 amino acids. V gave up 0 bases and J gave up 3 bases, with 11 bases separating them. The CDR3 region is CASSLGRGVYTEAFF. CDR3 nucleotide sequence: TGTGCCAGCAGCTTAGGGCGGGGGGTATACACTGAAGCTTTCTTT.

This clone was picked up a small number of times. The V gene is TRBV7-9, the J gene TRBJ1-3; 9 positions match TRBD1. Germline V gives CDR1 SEHNR, CDR2 FQNEAQ (reference sequence). The CDR3 has 12 residues. J was trimmed by 9 bases and V by 5 bases; bases with no gene match: 2. The DNA of the CDR3 is TGTGCCAGCAGCACGGACAGGGGCACCATATATTTT. Translating it yields CASSTDRGTIYF.

The chain is built from TRBV28 and TRBJ2-1; 8 nucleotides agree with TRBD2. The CDR3 has 22 amino acids. Germline CDR1 and CDR2: MDHEN and SYDVKM. The V and J ends lost 4 bases and 0 bases, in that order; junction bases with no gene match: 23. The CDR3 loop is CASSWINGGGPHSDSSYNEQFF. DNA for the CDR3: TGTGCCAGCAGTTGGATTAATGGCGGGGGGCCCCACTCTGATAGCTCCTACAATGAGCAGTTCTTC.

The chain links TRBV4-1 to TRBJ1-1; D not certain. CDR3 length equals 15 residues. V dropped 2 bases and J dropped 5 bases, with 15 bases sitting between them. Germline loops: CDR1 MGHRA, CDR2 YSYEKL. The CDR3 region is CASSQPGRRGTEAFF. The CDR3 DNA reads TGCGCCAGCAGCCAACCCGGACGTCGAGGGACTGAAGCTTTCTTT.

Here the CDR3 DNA reads TGTGCCAGCATGAGGGCAGGAGGTTCACCCCTCCACTTT. This encodes CASMRAGGSPLHF. The genes are TRBV2 and TRBJ1-6, with no clear D. Germline values: CDR1 SNHLY, CDR2 FYNNEI. This CDR3 is 13 amino acids long. The V and J ends lost 7 bases and 9 bases respectively, with 13 bases between them.

The chain combines TRBV11-2 with TRBJ1-2; D call uncertain. V lost 4 bases and J 4 bases, leaving 10 bases between the germline ends. CDR1 SGHAT and CDR2 FQNNGV come from the germline V gene. CDR3 size: 13 residues. CDR3 region: CASSSNIRYGYTF. The CDR3 DNA reads TGTGCCAGCAGCTCCAACATCCGCTATGGCTACACCTTC. The variable domain in full, completed from reference TRBV11-2 and TRBJ1-2, reads EAGVAQSPRYKIIEKRQSVAFWCNPISGHATLYWYQQILGQGPKLLIQFQNNGVVDDSQLPKDRFSAERLKGVDSTLKIQPAKLEDSAVYLCASSSNIRYGYTFGSGTRLTVV.

This chain uses TRBV5-1 with TRBJ2-2, with 8 nucleotides matching TRBD1. Germline V CDR1 and CDR2: SGHRS, YFSETQ. V gave up 0 bases and J gave up 4 bases; unmatched junction bases: 5. The CDR3 extends over 16 amino acids. The CDR3 loop is CASSLDRGSVTGELFF. In nucleotides, the CDR3 is TGCGCCAGCAGCTTGGACAGGGGGAGTGTCACCGGGGAGCTGTTTTTT.

This clone was detected a few times. CDR3 residues: CASSPNAGEETQYF. The CDR3 DNA reads as TGTGCCAGCTCACCAAATGCGGGAGAGGAGACCCAGTACTTC. The J gene is TRBJ2-5, the V gene TRBV18; 7 bases map to TRBD2. CDR1 KGHSH and CDR2 LQKENI come from the germline V gene. J lost 5 bases, V lost 2 bases, and 5 bases had no gene match. This CDR3 contains 14 residues. Full variable domain (missing parts from reference TRBV18 and TRBJ2-5): NAGVMQNPRHLVRRRGQEARLRCSPMKGHSHVYWYRQLPEEGLKFMVYLQKENIIDESGMPKERFSAEFPKEGPSILRIQQVVRGDSAAYFCASSPNAGEETQYFGPGTRLLVL.

The chain links TRBV6-6 to TRBJ1-2, with D hard to call. V shed 8 bases and J shed 0 bases, with 10 bases lying between them. Germline lookup yields CDR1 MNHNY and CDR2 SVGAGI (reference sequence). The CDR3 is 13 amino acids. The CDR3 region is CASHGAANYGYTF. The CDR3 DNA follows: TGTGCCAGCCACGGAGCAGCTAACTATGGCTACACCTTC.

The chain links TRBV28 to TRBJ2-7; 9 bases are shared with TRBD1. Per germline, CDR1 MDHEN and CDR2 SYDVKM. V lost 8 bases to trimming and J lost 7 bases; unmatched junction nucleotides: 15. This CDR3 has 15 amino acids. This CDR3 is CASANRDRDKSEQYF. The CDR3 DNA reads as TGTGCCAGCGCGAACCGGGACAGGGATAAATCAGAGCAGTACTTC.

This CDR3 reads CASSLVGSAHSYEQYF. The DNA of the CDR3 is TGTGCCAGCAGCTTAGTGGGTAGCGCCCACTCCTACGAGCAGTACTTC. The chain links TRBV7-9 to TRBJ2-7; D is perhaps TRBD2 (5 bases). The germline gives CDR1 SEHNR, CDR2 FQNEAQ (reference sequence). The CDR3 is 16 residues long. V was clipped by 1 base and J by 0 bases, with 13 bases between them.

The V call is TRBV30, the J call TRBJ2-3, with D tentatively TRBD2 (7 bases). This CDR3 has 13 amino acids. Germline V lookup: CDR1 GTSNPN, CDR2 SVGIG (reference sequence). Trimming took 2 bases from V and 8 from J, leaving 14 bases between them. CDR3 nucleotide sequence: TGTGCCTGGAGTATGAGGGGGGGACGTACGCAGTATTTT. As protein: CAWSMRGGRTQYF.

V gene TRBV3-1 (or the pseudogene TRBV3-2) combines with J gene TRBJ1-4; no firm D call. Germline V gene data show CDR1 as LGHDT and CDR2 as YNNKEL (reference sequence). Trimming stripped 4 bases from V and 8 bases from J, with 11 bases between. This CDR3 spans 13 amino acids. The CDR3 DNA reads TGTGCCAGCAGCCGCCAACTAGGGGAAAAACTGTTTTTT. Its translation is CASSRQLGEKLFF.

The chain is built from TRBV9 and TRBJ2-7, with TRBD1 as a possible D gene (5 bases). V dropped 0 bases and J dropped 1 base, with 11 bases sitting between them. CDR3 length: 15 residues. Germline assignment: CDR1 SGDLS and CDR2 YYNGEE. CDR3 DNA sequence: TGTGCCAGCAGCGTAGGGGGCGCCGGTTCCTACGAGCAGTACTTC. Its protein product is CASSVGGAGSYEQYF.

The chain combines TRBV5-1 with TRBJ1-6, with 7 bases lining up with TRBD1. Germline CDR1 SGHRS, CDR2 YFSETQ. CDR3 length: 14 amino acids. V was clipped by 0 bases and J by 11 bases; unmatched bases: 5. The CDR3 here is CASSLGQGLPPLHF. The CDR3 DNA follows: TGCGCCAGCAGCTTGGGACAGGGTCTTCCACCCCTCCACTTT.

The V call is TRBV30, the J call TRBJ2-7; 8 bases map to TRBD2. Germline-derived CDR1 and CDR2 are GTSNPN and SVGIG (reference sequence). The junction had 6 bases not matched to a gene; V was cut back by 7 bases and J by 4 bases. CDR3 length: 12 residues. CDR3 DNA sequence: TGTGCCTCAAAGCGGGGGACTTACGAGCAGTACTTC. Its translation: CASKRGTYEQYF.

The chain carries TRBV4-1 and TRBJ1-2, with a tentative D call TRBD1 (5 bases). Germline V gives CDR1 MGHRA, CDR2 YSYEKL. This CDR3 has 17 residues. Trimming stripped 1 base from V and 0 bases from J, with 15 bases between. This CDR3 is CASSQVVWTRPNYGYTF. The CDR3 DNA sequence: TGCGCCAGCAGCCAAGTGGTGTGGACAAGACCTAACTATGGCTACACCTTC.